One T cell receptor beta chain is described in this entry. This clonotype was detected a few times. There is no known antigen for this receptor. No much larger clonotype is one base removed from it; base qualities were not supplied. Sequencer: Illumina HiSeq 2500. TCR beta libraries were prepared by quantitative 5'-RACE with molecular barcodes. The paper's data handling went like this. Disease-linked TCR variants were identified with a new computational method built on a probabilistic model of VDJ rearrangement. Through fastp at Q25 and MiXCR, TCRdb rebuilt clones from the public reads, retaining in-frame beta chains. Entries that share a CDR3 protein sequence are merged under the most common genes and DNA. These V and J calls derive from TCRdb rather than the authors' analysis. The sample profile shows roughly 250,000 distinct CDR3 sequences; under 12% of them were found once. The ten largest make up about 2.5% of the sample.

The record originates from a study of CD8 T cells in ankylosing spondylitis (dated by TCRdb to about 2017). At the level of the whole study: To find TCR variants linked to disease, the study profiled T cell receptor beta repertoires in ankylosing spondylitis patients and healthy donors. The full study cohort comprised around 25 ankylosing spondylitis patients and 110 or so healthy donors. Peripheral blood samples were taken, and synovial fluid was additionally collected from ankylosing spondylitis patients. What the authors observed across the whole study: A TCR beta motif of eight highly homologous amino acid variants appeared characteristic of blood from ankylosing spondylitis patients. In peripheral blood, the disease-linked clones were found at relatively low frequencies and had a CD8+ phenotype. According to the report, matched synovial fluid samples from ankylosing spondylitis patients were significantly enriched for the disease-linked clones. Some TCR beta motif variants had previously been reported in synovial fluid and blood of reactive arthritis patients, which suggested common disease-initiation mechanisms.

V loses 6 bases at its end and J loses 7 bases; junction bases beyond the gene matches: 13. The CDR3, from cysteine to phenylalanine, totals 15 residues. Just CDR3 DNA is preserved here, 45 bases in frame from base 1. According to the germline V gene (reference sequence), CDR1 reads DFQATT and CDR2 reads SNEGSKA. Sequences were obtained from blood, either unsorted or a sorted T cell fraction (not recorded which). The sequence derives from a male donor with ankylosing spondylitis or in good health (not recorded which). Recombination connected TRBV20-1 to TRBJ1-5; 9 central nucleotides agree with TRBD1. The DNA sequence reads TGCAGTGCATCGATGGACTCGGGACAGGGACAGCCCCAGCATTTT. Translated, it reads CSASMDSGQGQPQHF.